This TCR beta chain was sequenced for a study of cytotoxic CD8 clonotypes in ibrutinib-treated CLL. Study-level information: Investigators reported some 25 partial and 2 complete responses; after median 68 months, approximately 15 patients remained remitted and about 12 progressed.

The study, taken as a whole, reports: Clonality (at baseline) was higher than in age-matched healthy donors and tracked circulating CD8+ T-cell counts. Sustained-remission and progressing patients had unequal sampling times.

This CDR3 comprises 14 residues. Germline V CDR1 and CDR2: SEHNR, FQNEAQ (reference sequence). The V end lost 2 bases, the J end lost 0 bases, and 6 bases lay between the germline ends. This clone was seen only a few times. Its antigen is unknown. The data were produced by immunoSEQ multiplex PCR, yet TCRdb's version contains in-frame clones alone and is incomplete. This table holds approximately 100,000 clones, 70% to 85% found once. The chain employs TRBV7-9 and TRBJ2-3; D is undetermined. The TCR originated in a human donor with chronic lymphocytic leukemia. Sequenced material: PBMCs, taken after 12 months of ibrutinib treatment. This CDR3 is CASSLLGSTDTQYF. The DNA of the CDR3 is TGTGCCAGCAGCTTATTAGGTAGCACAGATACGCAGTATTTT.